This is a list of T cell receptor beta chains from one sample in a study of blood T cell repertoires in COVID-19. Method: immunoSEQ multiplex PCR; TCRdb's copy keeps in-frame clones and lacks some. Seen here are 150,000 to 200,000 clones, approximately 80% observed once, and the top ten hold approximately 15%. The sequencing sample was made of peripheral blood. The receptor source for this set is a man between 45 and 60 years old who had recovered from COVID-19. Each CDR3 is given with its conserved first and last residue. A D gene is named only where the DNA matches it firmly. Part of the rows lack a size; the others show once, few, many or a class for expanded clones.

D gene	V gene	J gene	clone size	CDR3 DNA	CDR3 protein
TRBD1	TRBV5-6	TRBJ1-1	.	TGTGCCAGCAGACGCGACAGGGGACGAGGGGACACTGAAGCTTTCTTT	CASRRDRGRGDTEAFF
.	TRBV5-8	TRBJ2-7	.	TGTGCCAGCAGCTTCCCAGAACCCTACGAGCAGTACTTC	CASSFPEPYEQYF
TRBD1	TRBV7-8	TRBJ2-7	.	TGTGCCAGCAGACGAGTACCGACAGGGCACTACGAGCAGTACTTC	CASRRVPTGHYEQYF
TRBD1	TRBV7-9	TRBJ2-7	.	TGTGCCAGCAGCTCTACCGGGGAGACAGGGGGCTTCTACGAGCAGTACTTC	CASSSTGETGGFYEQYF
.	TRBV27	TRBJ1-2	few	TGTGCCAGCAGCGCCCAGGGATATGGCTACACCTTC	CASSAQGYGYTF
TRBD1	TRBV29-1	TRBJ1-1	few	TGCAGCGTTGAGTTCCGGGACAGGGGTCGGGCTTTCTTT	CSVEFRDRGRAFF
.	TRBV2	TRBJ2-3	.	TGTGCCAGCAGCCGACAGCAGGAAGATACGCAGTATTTT	CASSRQQEDTQYF
TRBD2	TRBV11-1	TRBJ2-4	.	TGTGCCAGCAGCCCCCTTTTTACTAGCGGACCAAACATTCAGTACTTC	CASSPLFTSGPNIQYF
.	TRBV24-1	TRBJ1-2	.	TGTGCCACCAGTGAAGTAGGACGGAGGATTCATTATGGCTACACCTTC	CATSEVGRRIHYGYTF
.	TRBV30	TRBJ1-5	few	TGTGCCTTGACAGCCCGGTATAGCAATCAGCCCCAGCATTTT	CALTARYSNQPQHF
TRBD1	TRBV2	TRBJ1-3	.	TGTGCCAGTAACAGGGGTGACACCATATATTTT	CASNRGDTIYF
.	TRBV29-1	TRBJ2-5	.	TGCAGCGTTGAGGACAGGAGGGGGTCCCACGGGAGGGGGGAGACCCAGTACTTC	CSVEDRRGSHGRGETQYF
.	TRBV28	TRBJ1-1	.	TGTGCCAGCTACAGGAACACTGAAGCTTTCTTT	CASYRNTEAFF
TRBD2	TRBV10-1	TRBJ2-2	.	TGCGCCAGCAGTGAAAGCGGGAGGGTGAACACCGGGGAGCTGTTTTTT	CASSESGRVNTGELFF
.	TRBV2	TRBJ1-5	few	TGTGCCAGCAGTGATACTCGTCCGAATGGGCCCCAGCATTTT	CASSDTRPNGPQHF
TRBD2	TRBV15	TRBJ2-1	few	TGTGCCACCAGCAGAGGATTCCCGGGACTAGCGGACAATGAGCAGTTCTTC	CATSRGFPGLADNEQFF
TRBD2	TRBV7-2	TRBJ2-5	.	TGTGCCAGCAGTTCCGCTAGCGGGAGTTTTGAGACCCAGTACTTC	CASSSASGSFETQYF
TRBD1	TRBV2	TRBJ1-5	.	TGTGCCAGCAGTGAAACAGGGGTCAATCAGCCCCAGCATTTT	CASSETGVNQPQHF
.	TRBV21-1	TRBJ1-1	.	TGTGCCAGCAGCAAAGGGAGTTCGGAAGCGGCGAAATTT	CASSKGSSEAAKF
TRBD1	TRBV27	TRBJ2-7	.	TGTGCCAGCAGTCTCAGACAGGGGGGAACCAGGGAGCAGTACTTC	CASSLRQGGTREQYF
.	TRBV27	TRBJ1-4	.	TGTGCCAGCAGGCGGGGGCTTGGGACTAATGAAAAACTGTTTTTT	CASRRGLGTNEKLFF
TRBD1	TRBV28	TRBJ2-7	.	TGTGCCAGCAGTTCGGGGGACAGGGACGAGCAGTACTTC	CASSSGDRDEQYF
.	TRBV18	TRBJ1-5	few	TGTGCCAGCTCACCAGCCCCTTCAGTCAATCAGCCCCAGCATTTT	CASSPAPSVNQPQHF
TRBD1	TRBV27	TRBJ2-7	few	TGTGCCAGCAGCGTCGGGACAGGGGGCCACTACGAGCAGTACTTC	CASSVGTGGHYEQYF
.	TRBV7-2	TRBJ2-1	.	TGTGCCAGCAGTTATACAGGGAATGAAGTGGATGAGCAGTTCTTC	CASSYTGNEVDEQFF
TRBD2	TRBV19	TRBJ2-1	.	TGTGCCAGTAGTCCCTGGACTAGCGGGAGGACGGGCGAGTATAATGAGCAGTTCTTC	CASSPWTSGRTGEYNEQFF
TRBD1	TRBV3-1/TRBV3-2	TRBJ2-2	once	TGTGCCAGCAGCCAAGCAGGGGGTGGCGGGGAGCTGTTTTTT	CASSQAGGGGELFF
TRBD1	TRBV27	TRBJ1-6	.	TGTGCCAGCAGTCCAGGGACAGGGGGGCATTCACCCCTCCACTTT	CASSPGTGGHSPLHF
TRBD1	TRBV7-9	TRBJ1-5	.	TGTGCCAGCAGCCGGGGGGACAGGGCGAGCAATCAGCCCCAGCATTTT	CASSRGDRASNQPQHF
.	TRBV24-1	TRBJ2-1	.	TGTGCCACCAGTGATTCCCTAGGCAATGAGCAGTTCTTC	CATSDSLGNEQFF
TRBD1	TRBV5-5	TRBJ1-4	.	TGTGCCAGCAGCTCAACAGGGGCAACTAATGAAAAACTGTTTTTT	CASSSTGATNEKLFF
TRBD1	TRBV28	TRBJ1-4	.	TGTGCCAGCAGCTTAAGGGGGCTTGGATTGGAAAAACTGTTTTTT	CASSLRGLGLEKLFF
.	TRBV18	TRBJ2-7	.	TGTGCCAGCTCACCACAACCGGGGGTTGGTTCAGTGCAGTACTTC	CASSPQPGVGSVQYF
TRBD2	TRBV7-9	TRBJ2-2	.	TGTGCCAGCAGCCTACTCATGAGACTAGCGGGGAACACCGGGGAGCTGTTTTTT	CASSLLMRLAGNTGELFF
TRBD2	TRBV7-6	TRBJ2-6	.	TGTGCCAGCAGCCCCCTAGCGGGCTCTGGGGCCAACGTCCTGACTTTC	CASSPLAGSGANVLTF
TRBD1	TRBV6-5	TRBJ2-1	.	TGTGCCAGCAGTACCACGGGACAGGCTTACAATGAGCAGTTCTTC	CASSTTGQAYNEQFF
.	TRBV30	TRBJ2-6	.	TGTGCCTGGGAAGCTCCGGGGGCCAACGTCCTGACTTTC	CAWEAPGANVLTF
TRBD1	TRBV7-3	TRBJ1-1	.	TGTGCCAGCAGCTTAGTGCCGGGACAGAGGGGGCCGGAAGCTTTCTTT	CASSLVPGQRGPEAFF
.	TRBV30	TRBJ1-3	once	TGTGCCTGGACCTCACCGGGACATGCAAACTCTGGAAACACCATATATTTT	CAWTSPGHANSGNTIYF
TRBD1	TRBV5-6	TRBJ2-7	.	TGTGCCAGCAGCTTGGTAGGACAGGGCGCCTCCTACGAGCAGTACTTC	CASSLVGQGASYEQYF